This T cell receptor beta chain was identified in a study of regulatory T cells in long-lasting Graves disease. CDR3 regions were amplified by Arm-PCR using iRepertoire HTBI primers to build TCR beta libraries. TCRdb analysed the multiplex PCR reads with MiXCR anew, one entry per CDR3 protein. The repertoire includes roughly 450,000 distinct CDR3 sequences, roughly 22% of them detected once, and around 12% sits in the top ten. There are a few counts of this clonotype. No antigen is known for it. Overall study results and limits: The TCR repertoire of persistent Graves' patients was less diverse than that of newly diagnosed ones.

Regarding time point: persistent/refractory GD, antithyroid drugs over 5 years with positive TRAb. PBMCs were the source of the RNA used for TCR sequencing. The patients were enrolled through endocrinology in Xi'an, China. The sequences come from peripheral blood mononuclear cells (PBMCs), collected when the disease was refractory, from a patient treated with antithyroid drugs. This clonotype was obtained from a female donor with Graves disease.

The CDR3 here is CASSPFASGGEKLFF. For the CDR3, the DNA is TGTGCCAGCAGCCCTTTCGCCAGTGGTGGAGAAAAACTGTTTTTT. The V and J genes are TRBV6-2 or TRBV6-3 and TRBJ1-4, with unresolved D. From germline, CDR1 is MNHEY and CDR2 SVGEGT. V shed 6 bases and J shed 8 bases, with 19 bases lying between them. The CDR3 totals 15 residues.